This T cell receptor beta chain comes out of a study of shared clonotypes between healthy human individuals. Study-wide results and caveats: Generally, naive subsets (rather than memory subsets) showed larger estimated richness.

A CD45RA-negative memory subset and a CD45RA+ naive subset were separated from the CD4+ cells. A word on this clone: Its antigen is unknown.

Profiling relied on immunoSEQ multiplex PCR, and the TCRdb table lists in-frame clones only, not all of them. Of about 2.3 million clones detected, 93% appear once; the ten largest clones hold approximately 0.4%. V lost 0 bases and J lost 8, with 11 bases in between. Germline V gene sequence: CDR1 MGHRA, CDR2 YSYEKL. The CDR3 is made up of 14 amino acids. The sample taken for sequencing was naive CD4+ T cells from PBMCs. Subset noted: CD45RA+ positively selected. This chain joins TRBV4-1 and TRBJ2-1; D is unclear. This TCR derives from a man younger than 35 in good health. Some clones in this sample may be carry-over from other donors' samples. For the CDR3, the DNA is TGCGCCAGCAGCCAAGATCGAGTAGCCCATGAGCAGTTCTTC. Translation: CASSQDRVAHEQFF.